This TCR beta chain came from a study of immune evolution from preneoplasia to lung adenocarcinoma. Using immunoSEQ multiplex PCR, the repertoire was profiled, and TCRdb retains in-frame clones only, with some absent. The sample shows around 3,500 clones, 80% of them seen only once. The CDR3 contains 13 residues. CDR1 is SGHTA and CDR2 is FQGNSA in the germline V gene. The ends were cut back, 1 base at V and 2 bases at J, with 5 bases in the middle. The TCR originated in a person aged 70 to 85 with lung adenocarcinoma. The sequencing input was FFPE lung adenocarcinoma in situ tissue. J is TRBJ2-5 and V is TRBV7-2; D unresolved. The CDR3: CASSLGVQETQYF. The CDR3 nucleotides read TGTGCCAGCAGCTTAGGGGTACAAGAGACCCAGTACTTC. Full variable domain (rest looked up from reference TRBV7-2 and TRBJ2-5): GAGVSQSPSNKVTEKGKDVELRCDPISGHTALYWYRQSLGQGLEFLIYFQGNSAPDKSGLPSDRFSAERTGGSVSTLTIQRTQQEDSAVYLCASSLGVQETQYFGPGTRLLVL.